The subject of this entry is one T cell receptor (beta chain). Generated by immunoSEQ multiplex PCR, the TCRdb table keeps only in-frame clones and is missing some. The table has about 210,000 clones, about 91% seen once. This entry is derived from a study of blood T cell repertoires in COVID-19. The overall study: Sample material is recorded as cDNA or gDNA derived from T cells, B-cell-depleted T cells, or PBMCs.

This study enrolled people aged about 18 to 100 from about two dozen US geographic areas. The sequenced sample consisted of PBMCs or T cells enriched from blood (not recorded which). The sequence came from a woman aged 40 to 50 with acute COVID-19.

The CDR3 region is CATSDAGPQPQHF. In nucleotides, the CDR3 is TGTGCCACCAGTGATGCAGGGCCGCAGCCCCAGCATTTT. V usage is TRBV24-1 and J usage is TRBJ1-5, with D perhaps matching TRBD1 (5 bases). The ends were cut back, 3 bases at V and 7 bases at J, with 9 bases in the middle. The CDR3 consists of 13 residues. CDR1 is KGHDR and CDR2 is SFDVKD in the germline V gene.